Each of the 6 T cell receptor beta chains below was sequenced from the same sample in a study of blood T cells in healthy people across ages. It was with a sample-barcoded 5' primer and a J-beta primer mix that a second PCR of roughly 7 to 12 cycles was run. TCRdb passed the 5' RACE reads through MiXCR, listing each CDR3 protein once. This sample carries about 1.4 million distinct CDR3 sequences, approximately 59% of them seen once, and the ten largest clones take about 6.3%. The sequencing sample was made of blood. The receptors were sampled from a man aged 18-30 years in good health.

This clonotype was counted only a few times. The rearrangement uses TRBV2 and TRBJ2-3; D is unclear. Germline V gives CDR1 SNHLY, CDR2 FYNNEI. The CDR3 totals 12 residues. With 4 bases removed from V and 7 bases from J, the gap between germline ends came to 9 bases. The CDR3 coding sequence is TGTGCCAGCAGTGTTTATCTACATACGCAGTATTTT. It translates to CASSVYLHTQYF.

The chain recombines TRBV4-1 with TRBJ2-1; D gene ambiguous. Germline V gene sequence: CDR1 MGHRA, CDR2 YSYEKL. Trimming took off 1 base at V and 3 bases at J, with 16 bases between the two ends. CDR3 length: 17 residues. CDR3 DNA: TGCGCCAGCAGCCAAGTTGGTAGACGAACGATCTACAATGAGCAGTTCTTC. This translates into CASSQVGRRTIYNEQFF.

The chain couples TRBV27 to TRBJ2-7; perhaps D is TRBD1 or TRBD2 (5 bases each). V was trimmed by 4 bases and J by 0 bases, leaving 16 bases between them. The CDR3 is 16 amino acids. Per germline, CDR1 MNHEY and CDR2 SMNVEV (reference sequence). This CDR3 reads CASSYGDPGPSYEQYF. DNA of the CDR3: TGTGCCAGCAGTTATGGGGACCCAGGGCCCTCCTACGAGCAGTACTTC.

Many counts were recorded for this clonotype. This sequence joins TRBV7-9 and TRBJ1-5; D is uncertain. CDR3 length equals 12 residues. Trimming took off 1 base at V and 4 bases at J, with 2 bases between the two ends. Germline values: CDR1 SEHNR, CDR2 FQNEAQ (reference sequence). The CDR3 nucleotides are TGTGCCAGCAGCTTAGGGAATCAGCCCCAGCATTTT. Its translation: CASSLGNQPQHF.

The chain joins TRBV20-1 to TRBJ2-1; 11 positions match TRBD2. V lost 1 base and J lost 5; bases outside the gene matches: 7. The CDR3 runs 16 residues. CDR1 and CDR2 from the germline V gene are DFQATT and SNEGSKA (reference sequence). CDR3 coding DNA: TGCAGTGCTAGAGGGTCTAGCGGGGGGCATCACAATGAGCAGTTCTTC. Its translation is CSARGSSGGHHNEQFF.

The rearrangement joins TRBV29-1 to TRBJ2-4; no definite D call. The DNA end is more similar to TRBJ2-7, so the J call may be wrong. The CDR3 length is 12 residues. The germline V gene encodes CDR1 SQVTM and CDR2 ANQGSEA. CDR3 nucleotide sequence: TGCAGCGTTGAAGGGGTGTTCCACGAGCAGTACTTC. This codes for CSVEGVFHEQYF.